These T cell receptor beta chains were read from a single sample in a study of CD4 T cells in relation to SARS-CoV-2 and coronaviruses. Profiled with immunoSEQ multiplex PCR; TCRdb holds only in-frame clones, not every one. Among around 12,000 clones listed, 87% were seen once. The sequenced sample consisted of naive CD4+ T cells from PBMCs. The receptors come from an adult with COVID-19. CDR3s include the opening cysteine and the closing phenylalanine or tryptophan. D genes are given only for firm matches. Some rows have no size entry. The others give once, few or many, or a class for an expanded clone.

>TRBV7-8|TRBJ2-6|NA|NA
CATGQSFSGANVLTF
TGTGCCACTGGGCAGAGTTTCTCTGGGGCCAACGTCCTGACTTTC
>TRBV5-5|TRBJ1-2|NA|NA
CASSLPFRGDYGYTF
TGTGCCAGCAGCTTGCCTTTCAGGGGAGACTATGGCTACACCTTC
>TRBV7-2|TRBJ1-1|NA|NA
CASSSPGGGEVTEAFF
TGTGCCAGCAGTTCCCCGGGGGGAGGGGAGGTCACTGAAGCTTTCTTT
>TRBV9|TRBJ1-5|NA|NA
CASSDGAGAHSNQPQHF
TGTGCCAGCAGCGACGGGGCCGGGGCTCATAGCAATCAGCCCCAGCATTTT
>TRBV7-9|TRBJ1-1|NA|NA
CASSLGTEAFF
TGTGCCAGCAGCTTAGGGACAGAAGCTTTCTTT
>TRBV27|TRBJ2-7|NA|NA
CASSAPGAGTYEQYF
TGTGCCAGCAGTGCACCGGGGGCTGGCACCTACGAGCAGTACTTC
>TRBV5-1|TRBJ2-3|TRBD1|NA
CASSFTDRADTQYF
TGCGCCAGCAGCTTTACTGACAGGGCGGATACGCAGTATTTT
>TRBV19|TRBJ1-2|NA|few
CASHKTANYGYTF
TGTGCCAGTCATAAGACAGCTAACTATGGCTACACCTTC
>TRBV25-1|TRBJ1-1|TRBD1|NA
CASSEYDEGQGARTEAFF
TGTGCCAGCAGTGAATATGACGAAGGACAGGGGGCGAGGACTGAAGCTTTCTTT
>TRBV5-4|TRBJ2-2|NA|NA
CASSPERSSNTGELFF
TGTGCCAGCAGCCCGGAGCGGAGTTCGAACACCGGGGAGCTGTTTTTT
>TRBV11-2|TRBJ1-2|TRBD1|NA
CASSLRQGATNYGYTF
TGTGCCAGCAGCCTCAGACAGGGAGCGACTAACTATGGCTACACCTTC
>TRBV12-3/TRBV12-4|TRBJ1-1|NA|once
CASSFVGTEAFF
TGTGCCAGCAGTTTTGTAGGCACTGAAGCTTTCTTT
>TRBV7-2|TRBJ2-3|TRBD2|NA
CASSQRQRGGTDTQYF
TGTGCCAGCAGCCAAAGACAGCGGGGGGGCACAGATACGCAGTATTTT
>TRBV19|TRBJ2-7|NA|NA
CASSIGGTVTYEQYF
TGTGCCAGTAGTATAGGTGGGACCGTGACCTACGAGCAGTACTTC
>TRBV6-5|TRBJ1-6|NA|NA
CASSQSDSLRSPLHF
TGTGCCAGCAGTCAAAGTGACAGTTTAAGATCACCCCTCCACTTT
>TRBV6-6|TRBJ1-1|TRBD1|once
CASSRDRVGGPYTEAFF
TGTGCCAGCAGTCGCGACAGGGTGGGCGGTCCGTACACTGAAGCCTTCTTT
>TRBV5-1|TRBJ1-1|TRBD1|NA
CASSAEQGTTEAFF
TGCGCCAGCAGCGCAGAACAGGGGACCACTGAAGCTTTCTTT
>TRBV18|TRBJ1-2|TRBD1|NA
CASSPLQGGYGYTF
TGTGCCAGCTCACCGCTACAGGGGGGTTATGGCTACACCTTC
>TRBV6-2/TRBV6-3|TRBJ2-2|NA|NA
CASSYTGAHTGELFF
TGTGCCAGCAGTTACACGGGGGCCCACACCGGGGAGCTGTTTTTT
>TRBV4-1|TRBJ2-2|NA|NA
CASSQDGTTNTGELFF
TGCGCCAGCAGCCAGGACGGGACAACGAACACCGGGGAGCTGTTTTTT
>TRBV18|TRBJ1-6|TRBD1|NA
CASSPLDRGSLNSPLHF
TGTGCCAGCTCACCACTGGACAGGGGGTCACTAAATTCACCCCTCCACTTT
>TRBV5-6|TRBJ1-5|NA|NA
CASSLYRTDSNQPQHF
TGTGCCAGCAGCTTGTACAGGACAGATAGCAATCAGCCCCAGCATTTT
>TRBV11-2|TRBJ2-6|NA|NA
CASRSGANVLTF
TGTGCCAGCAGGTCTGGGGCCAACGTCCTGACTTTC
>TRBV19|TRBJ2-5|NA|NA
CASSPGWETQYF
TGTGCCAGTAGTCCGGGGTGGGAGACCCAGTACTTC
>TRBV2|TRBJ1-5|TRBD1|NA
CASNGQGAAGKHF
TGTGCCAGCAACGGACAGGGTGCGGCGGGGAAGCATTTT
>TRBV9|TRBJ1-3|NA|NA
CASSVQGGDTIYF
TGTGCCAGCAGCGTACAGGGAGGGGACACCATATATTTT
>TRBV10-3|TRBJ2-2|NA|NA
CAISGFAENTGELFF
TGTGCCATCAGTGGTTTTGCAGAGAACACCGGGGAGCTGTTTTTT
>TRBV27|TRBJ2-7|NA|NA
CASRSGGVASYEQYF
TGTGCCAGCAGATCTGGAGGGGTTGCATCCTACGAGCAGTACTTC
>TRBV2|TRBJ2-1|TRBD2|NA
CATKGLAGNNEQFF
TGTGCAACCAAGGGGCTAGCGGGGAACAATGAGCAGTTCTTC
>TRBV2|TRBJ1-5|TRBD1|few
CASTWDRDSYQPQHF
TGTGCCAGCACGTGGGACAGGGATTCATATCAGCCCCAGCATTTT
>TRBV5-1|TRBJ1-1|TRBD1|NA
CASQGTGGLEGTEAFF
TGCGCCAGCCAAGGGACAGGGGGTCTCGAGGGCACTGAAGCTTTCTTT
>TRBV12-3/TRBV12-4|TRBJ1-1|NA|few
CASSSEDFTEAFF
TGTGCCAGCAGTTCAGAGGACTTCACTGAAGCTTTCTTT
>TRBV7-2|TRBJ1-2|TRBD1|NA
CASSLGNRGPYGYTF
TGTGCCAGCAGCTTAGGGAACAGGGGCCCCTATGGCTACACCTTC
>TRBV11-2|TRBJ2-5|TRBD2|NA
CASSLARGDGETQYF
TGTGCCAGCAGCTTAGCCCGGGGGGACGGCGAGACCCAGTACTTC
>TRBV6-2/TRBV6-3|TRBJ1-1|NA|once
CASSYSNMSRASEAFF
TGTGCCAGCAGTTACTCCAATATGAGCAGGGCGTCTGAAGCTTTCTTT
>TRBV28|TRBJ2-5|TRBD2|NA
CASRLSGGRETQYF
TGTGCCAGCAGACTTAGCGGGGGGCGGGAGACCCAGTACTTC
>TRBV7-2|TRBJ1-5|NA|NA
CASSLARGVNQPQHF
TGTGCCAGCAGCTTAGCCAGGGGTGTAAATCAGCCCCAGCATTTT
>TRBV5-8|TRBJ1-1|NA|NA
CASSFTGTRNTEAFF
TGTGCCAGCAGCTTTACCGGGACAAGGAACACTGAAGCTTTCTTT
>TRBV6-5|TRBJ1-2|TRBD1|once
CANWDRRLYGYTF
TGTGCCAACTGGGACAGGAGGCTCTATGGCTACACCTTC
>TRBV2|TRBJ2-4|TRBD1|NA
CASSGQGTMKNIQYF
TGTGCCAGCAGTGGACAGGGGACAATGAAAAACATTCAGTACTTC
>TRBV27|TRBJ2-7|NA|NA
CASSASGPTYEQYF
TGTGCCAGCAGTGCCTCCGGGCCGACCTACGAGCAGTACTTC
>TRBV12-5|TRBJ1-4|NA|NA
CASGLDEGRVRASDEKLFF
TGTGCTAGTGGTTTGGACGAGGGGAGGGTCAGGGCATCGGATGAAAAACTGTTTTTT
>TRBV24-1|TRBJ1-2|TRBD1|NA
CATSDSGQGGYTF
TGTGCCACCAGTGATTCCGGACAGGGGGGCTACACCTTC
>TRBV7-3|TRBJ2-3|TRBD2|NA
CASSSGLAGPTDTQYF
TGTGCCAGCAGCTCGGGACTAGCGGGGCCCACAGATACGCAGTATTTT
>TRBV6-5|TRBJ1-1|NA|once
CASSITVNTEAFF
TGTGCCAGCAGTATCACGGTGAACACTGAAGCTTTCTTT
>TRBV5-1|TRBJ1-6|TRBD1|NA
CASSSAGTGNSPLHF
TGCGCCAGCAGCTCCGCCGGGACAGGGAATTCACCCCTCCACTTT
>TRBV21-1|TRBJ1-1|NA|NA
CASSDRQGVAFF
TGTGCCAGCAGCGACCGACAGGGGGTAGCTTTCTTT
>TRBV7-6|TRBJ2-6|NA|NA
CASSPVADVGSGANVLTF
TGTGCCAGCAGCCCGGTGGCCGACGTGGGGTCCGGGGCCAACGTCCTGACTTTC
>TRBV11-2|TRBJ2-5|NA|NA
CASSAGGSQETQYF
TGTGCCAGCAGCGCCGGGGGCAGTCAAGAGACCCAGTACTTC
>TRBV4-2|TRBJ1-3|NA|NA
CASSQEVGSGNTIYF
TGTGCCAGCAGCCAAGAAGTTGGCTCTGGAAACACCATATATTTT
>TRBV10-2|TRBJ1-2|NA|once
CASSELGARDYGYTF
TGCGCCAGCAGTGAGTTGGGGGCGAGAGACTATGGCTACACCTTC
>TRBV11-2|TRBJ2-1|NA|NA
CASSLEGGSYNEQFF
TGTGCCAGCAGCTTAGAAGGGGGCTCCTACAATGAGCAGTTCTTC
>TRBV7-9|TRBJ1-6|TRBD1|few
CASSPRQGENSPLHF
TGTGCCAGCAGCCCCAGGCAGGGGGAAAATTCACCCCTCCACTTT